These 21 T cell receptor beta chains came from one sample sequenced in a study of regulatory T cells in long-lasting Graves disease. Relying on iRepertoire HTBI primers and Arm-PCR of CDR3 regions, the team built TCR beta libraries. TCRdb independently ran MiXCR on the multiplex PCR reads; one entry per CDR3 protein. The data show 550,000 to 650,000 distinct CDR3 sequences, roughly 15% seen once. Regarding time point: newly diagnosed GD, antithyroid drugs for less than 3 months. PBMC-derived RNA was used for the TCR library. These data also formed part of another study, on T cells in Graves' hyperthyroidism and ophthalmopathy.

The material was peripheral blood mononuclear cells (PBMCs), obtained at new diagnosis, from a patient treated with antithyroid drugs. The origin of the receptors is a man aged 18 to 35 with Graves disease.

The gene calls are TRBV19 and TRBJ2-3, with D possibly being TRBD1 or TRBD2 (5 bases each). Looked up from germline, CDR1 is LNHDA and CDR2 is SQIVND (reference sequence). CDR3 size: 15 residues. V was shortened by 0 bases and J by 0 bases, with 7 bases between the two germline ends. CDR3 protein: CASSIDRESTDTQYF. The CDR3 DNA reads TGTGCCAGTAGTATAGACAGGGAGAGCACAGATACGCAGTATTTT.

At least ten counts were recorded for this clonotype. This rearrangement joins TRBV20-1 to TRBJ2-5, with D perhaps assigned TRBD1 or TRBD2 (5 bases each). V was trimmed by 0 bases and J by 7 bases, leaving 15 bases between them. The germline gives CDR1 DFQATT, CDR2 SNEGSKA (reference sequence). The CDR3 has 14 residues. The chain's CDR3 is CSARDETRGGTQYF. The CDR3 coding sequence is TGCAGTGCTAGAGACGAGACCCGGGGCGGGACCCAGTACTTC.

As DNA, the CDR3 is TGCAGTGCCATCGGCCAAAACAATCAGCCCCAGCATTTT. Translated, it gives CSAIGQNNQPQHF. The chain joins TRBV20-1 to TRBJ1-5; D is undetermined. There are 13 residues in the CDR3. Looked up from germline, CDR1 is DFQATT and CDR2 is SNEGSKA (reference sequence). Trimming cost V 6 bases and J 3 bases, with 12 bases left between them.

The CDR3 DNA follows: TGTGCCAGCAGCTTAGATCGAAGGGGAAGCTCCTACGAGCAGTACTTC. Amino acid sequence: CASSLDRRGSSYEQYF. The chain links TRBV11-2 to TRBJ2-7; perhaps TRBD1 as D (5 bases). The V gene's germline CDR1 is SGHAT and CDR2 FQNNGV. The CDR3 has 16 amino acids. The germline V and J ends were trimmed by 0 bases and 0 bases, with 12 bases remaining between them.

This clonotype was picked up many times. The V and J genes are TRBV11-2 and TRBJ1-1; no definite D call. V gave up 1 base and J gave up 0 bases, with 9 bases separating them. CDR3 size: 15 residues. CDR1 SGHAT and CDR2 FQNNGV come from the germline V gene. The CDR3 DNA sequence: TGTGCCAGCAGCTTAGGGACCAGGATGAACACTGAAGCTTTCTTT. Its translation: CASSLGTRMNTEAFF.

This clonotype occurred many times. The rearrangement uses TRBV6-5 and TRBJ1-2, with D hard to call. The CDR3 has 14 amino acids. Between the trimmed V and J ends, which lost 0 bases and 7 bases, there was a span of 12 bases. Germline V gene sequence: CDR1 MNHEY, CDR2 SVGAGI. CDR3 in amino acids: CASSYSGRLGGYTF. CDR3 nucleotide sequence: TGTGCCAGCAGTTACTCAGGAAGGTTAGGTGGCTACACCTTC.

This clonotype was recorded a few times. The chain employs TRBV27 and TRBJ2-6; D unclear. V was shortened by 9 bases and J by 1 base, with 7 bases between the two germline ends. Germline lookup yields CDR1 MNHEY and CDR2 SMNVEV (reference sequence). The CDR3 has 13 residues. The CDR3 DNA reads as TGTGCCAGTAGGCCGTCTGGGGCCAACGTCCTGACTTTC. Translating gives CASRPSGANVLTF.

This chain joins TRBV4-2 and TRBJ2-7; possibly TRBD2 for D (7 bases). This CDR3 contains 17 residues. Deletions cut 1 base from V and 0 bases from J, with 16 bases between. The germline CDR1 and CDR2 sequences are LGHNA and YNFKEQ. CDR3 nucleotide sequence: TGTGCCAGCAGCCAAGGGGGGGGGCCCGGGGACTCCTACGAGCAGTACTTC. It yields the protein CASSQGGGPGDSYEQYF.

This clonotype was seen many times. The rearrangement joins TRBV2 to TRBJ2-3; no definite D call. V lost 3 bases, J lost 4 bases, and 5 bases lay in between. The V gene's germline CDR1 is SNHLY and CDR2 FYNNEI. This CDR3 is 12 amino acids long. CDR3 DNA: TGTGCCAGCAGTGAGCGTTCAGATACGCAGTATTTT. Amino acid sequence: CASSERSDTQYF.

This clonotype was picked up many times. The chain combines TRBV2 with TRBJ2-5; tentative D call: TRBD2 (6 bases). The V and J ends lost 7 bases and 3 bases respectively, with 18 bases between them. The CDR3 is 15 residues long. Germline V CDR1 and CDR2: SNHLY, FYNNEI. This CDR3 reads CASTGSTSWKETQYF. The CDR3 DNA is TGTGCCAGCACCGGATCCACTAGCTGGAAAGAGACCCAGTACTTC.

The J gene is TRBJ2-3, the V gene TRBV7-9, with 9 bases matching TRBD1. The CDR3 covers 16 residues. J gave up 3 bases and V 5 bases, and 9 bases lay outside the gene matches. From germline, CDR1 is SEHNR and CDR2 FQNEAQ (reference sequence). CDR3 coding DNA: TGTGCCAGCAGCCCCCTGCCGGGACAGGGAACAGATACGCAGTATTTT. Its translation is CASSPLPGQGTDTQYF.

This chain uses TRBV2 with TRBJ2-3, with D unresolved. CDR1 and CDR2 from the germline V gene are SNHLY and FYNNEI. V lost 4 bases and J 5 bases, leaving 7 bases between the germline ends. CDR3 length equals 12 residues. The DNA of the CDR3 is TGTGCCAGCAGTGTTGGGGAAGATACGCAGTATTTT. This gives the protein CASSVGEDTQYF.

This clonotype has just a few counts. CDR3 sequence (DNA): TGTGCCAGCAGCATCCCGGGAGGTTGGACAGATACGCAGTATTTT. Translating it yields CASSIPGGWTDTQYF. J is TRBJ2-3 and V is TRBV5-6, with 7 bases identical to TRBD2. Unmatched junction bases numbered 8, after V lost 4 bases and J lost 3 bases. The CDR3 covers 15 residues. Per the germline V gene, CDR1 is SGHDT and CDR2 is YYEEEE. The full variable domain, completed using reference TRBV5-6 and TRBJ2-3, is DAGVTQSPTHLIKTRGQQVTLRCSPKSGHDTVSWYQQALGQGPQFIFQYYEEEERQRGNFPDRFSGHQFPNYSSELNVNALLLGDSALYLCASSIPGGWTDTQYFGPGTRLTVL.

This clonotype was seen repeatedly, ten times or more. This chain's CDR3 is CSVSTGASNQPQHF. Written as DNA, the CDR3 is TGCAGCGTTTCTACAGGGGCTAGCAATCAGCCCCAGCATTTT. The chain joins TRBV29-1 to TRBJ1-5; 7 bases agree with TRBD1. CDR1 and CDR2 from the germline V gene are SQVTM and ANQGSEA. V lost 5 bases to trimming and J lost 0 bases; unmatched junction nucleotides: 4. The CDR3 has 14 amino acids.

This clonotype was seen ten or more times. The rearrangement uses TRBV20-1 and TRBJ2-5, with TRBD2 matching 14 bases. Trimming cost V 3 bases and J 1 base; bases outside gene matches: 1. The CDR3 is 15 amino acids. Germline loops: CDR1 DFQATT, CDR2 SNEGSKA (reference sequence). CDR3 sequence: CSASGTSGGQETQYF. The CDR3 DNA reads as TGCAGTGCTAGTGGGACTAGCGGGGGCCAAGAGACCCAGTACTTC.

The V gene is TRBV20-1, the J gene TRBJ1-6; 9 bases fit TRBD1. The CDR3 is 14 amino acids. V lost 0 bases to trimming and J lost 7 bases; unmatched junction nucleotides: 1. Germline CDR1 DFQATT, CDR2 SNEGSKA (reference sequence). The DNA of the CDR3 is TGCAGTGCTAGAGAACAGGGGGCGAATTCACCCCTCCACTTT. Translation gives CSAREQGANSPLHF.

The CDR3 sequence: CASSPTREWNNEQFF. The CDR3 DNA follows: TGTGCCAGCAGCCCTACGCGGGAGTGGAACAATGAGCAGTTCTTC. The V gene is TRBV4-2, the J gene TRBJ2-1; 7 nucleotides agree with TRBD2. Germline lookup yields CDR1 LGHNA and CDR2 YNFKEQ. Trimming took 4 bases from V and 5 from J; bases not matched to a gene: 8. The CDR3 covers 15 residues.

This clonotype has a count of ten or more. The chain couples TRBV7-9 to TRBJ1-1; unclear D gene. Germline CDR1 is SEHNR and CDR2 is FQNEAQ (reference sequence). Trimming stripped 5 bases from V and 0 bases from J, with 13 bases between. The CDR3 has 15 residues. The CDR3 protein is CASSLPRQMNTEAFF. CDR3 coding DNA: TGTGCCAGCAGCCTCCCAAGGCAGATGAACACTGAAGCTTTCTTT. Full variable domain (rest looked up from reference TRBV7-9 and TRBJ1-1): DTGVSQNPRHKITKRGQNVTFRCDPISEHNRLYWYRQTLGQGPEFLTYFQNEAQLEKSRLLSDRFSAERPKGSFSTLEIQRTEQGDSAMYLCASSLPRQMNTEAFFGQGTRLTVV.

To note about this clonotype: Possible read error: a much larger clone is one base away. The CDR3 DNA follows: TGTGCCAGCAGCCAAGATACAGGGAACTATGGCTACACCTTC. This encodes CASSQDTGNYGYTF. The chain recombines TRBV3-1 with TRBJ1-2, with a possible D match to TRBD1 (6 bases). Per germline, CDR1 LGHDT and CDR2 YNNKEL (reference sequence). The V end was cut by 0 bases, the J end by 2 bases, with 7 bases between. The CDR3 runs to 14 residues.

This clonotype was detected many times. The chain carries TRBV13 and TRBJ2-6, with TRBD1 identical over 11 bases. Germline CDR1 is PRHDT and CDR2 is FYEKMQ (reference sequence). J lost 2 bases, V lost 5 bases, and 8 bases had no gene match. The CDR3 loop spans 18 amino acids. As DNA, the CDR3 is TGTGCCAGCAGCCCTCAGGGACAGGGGGTCCCTGGGGCCAACGTCCTGACTTTC. Protein: CASSPQGQGVPGANVLTF.

A few counts support this clonotype. The genes are TRBV30 and TRBJ1-5, with 7 bases matching TRBD1. The V gene's germline CDR1 is GTSNPN and CDR2 SVGIG (reference sequence). The CDR3 length is 16 residues. J was trimmed by 2 bases and V by 1 base; bases with no gene match: 8. CDR3 DNA: TGTGCCTGGAGTGCACAGGGGTCCGGGGGCAATCAGCCCCAGCATTTT. It encodes CAWSAQGSGGNQPQHF.